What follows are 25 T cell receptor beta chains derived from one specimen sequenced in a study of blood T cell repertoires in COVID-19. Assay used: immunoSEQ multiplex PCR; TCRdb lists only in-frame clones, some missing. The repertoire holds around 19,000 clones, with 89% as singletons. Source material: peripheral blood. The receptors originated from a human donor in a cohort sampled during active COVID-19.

As DNA, the CDR3 is TGTGCCAGCCAACTATCGGCAGGGGAACACAATGAGCAGTTCTTC. It translates to CASQLSAGEHNEQFF. The rearrangement joins TRBV7-7 to TRBJ2-1, with a possible D match to TRBD1 (6 bases). CDR1 is SSHAT and CDR2 is FNYEAQ in the germline V gene (reference sequence). The CDR3 is 15 amino acids. Trimming cost V 8 bases and J 5 bases, with 19 bases left between them.

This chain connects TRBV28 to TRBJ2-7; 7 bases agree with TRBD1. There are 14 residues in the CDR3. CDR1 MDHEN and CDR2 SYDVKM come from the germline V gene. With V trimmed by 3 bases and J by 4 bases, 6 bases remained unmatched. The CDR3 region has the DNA TGTGCCAGCAGTTTGAGGGGGACAGAATACGAGCAGTACTTC. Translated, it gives CASSLRGTEYEQYF.

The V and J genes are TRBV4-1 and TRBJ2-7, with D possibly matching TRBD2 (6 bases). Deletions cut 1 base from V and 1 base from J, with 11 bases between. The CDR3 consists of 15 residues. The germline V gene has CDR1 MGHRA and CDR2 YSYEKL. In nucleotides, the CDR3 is TGCGCCAGCAGCCAAGTTCCCGGGAGTTCCTACGAGCAGTACTTC. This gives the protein CASSQVPGSSYEQYF.

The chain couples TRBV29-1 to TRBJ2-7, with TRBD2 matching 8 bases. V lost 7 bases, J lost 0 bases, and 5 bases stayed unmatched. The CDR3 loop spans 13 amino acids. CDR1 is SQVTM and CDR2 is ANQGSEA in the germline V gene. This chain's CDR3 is CSGAGGPSYEQYF. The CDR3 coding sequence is TGCAGCGGCGCGGGGGGTCCCTCCTACGAGCAGTACTTC.

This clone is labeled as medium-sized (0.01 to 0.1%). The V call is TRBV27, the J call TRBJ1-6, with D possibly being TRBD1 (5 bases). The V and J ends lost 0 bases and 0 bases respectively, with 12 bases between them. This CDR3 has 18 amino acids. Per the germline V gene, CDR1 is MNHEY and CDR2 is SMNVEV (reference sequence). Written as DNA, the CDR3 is TGTGCCAGCAGTTTATCTCGACAGATAAGCTCCTATAATTCACCCCTCCACTTT. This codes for CASSLSRQISSYNSPLHF.

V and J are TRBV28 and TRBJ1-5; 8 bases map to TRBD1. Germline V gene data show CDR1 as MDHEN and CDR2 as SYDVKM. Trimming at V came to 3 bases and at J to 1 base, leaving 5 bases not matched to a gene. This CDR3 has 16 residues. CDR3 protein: CASSFSRGRSNQPQHF. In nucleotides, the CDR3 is TGTGCCAGCAGTTTTTCCAGGGGGCGAAGCAATCAGCCCCAGCATTTT.

In DNA form, the CDR3 reads TGTGCCAGCACTGGAGGCTCTGGGGCCAACGTCCTGACTTTC. Encoded protein: CASTGGSGANVLTF. J is TRBJ2-6 and V is TRBV2, with D perhaps TRBD2 (5 bases). This CDR3 region has 14 residues. Germline values: CDR1 SNHLY, CDR2 FYNNEI. The V end was cut by 7 bases, the J end by 0 bases, with 7 bases between.

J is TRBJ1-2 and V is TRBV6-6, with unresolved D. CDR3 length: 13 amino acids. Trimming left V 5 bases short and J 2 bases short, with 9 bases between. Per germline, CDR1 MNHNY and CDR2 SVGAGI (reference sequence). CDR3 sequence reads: CASSQEDNYGYTF. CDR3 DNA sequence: TGTGCCAGCAGTCAGGAGGACAACTATGGCTACACCTTC.

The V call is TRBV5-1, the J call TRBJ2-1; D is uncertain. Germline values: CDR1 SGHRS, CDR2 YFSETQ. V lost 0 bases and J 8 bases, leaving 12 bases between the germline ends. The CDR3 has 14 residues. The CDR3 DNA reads TGCGCCAGCAGCTTGGAAGCCGGCGGATATGAGCAGTTCTTC. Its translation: CASSLEAGGYEQFF.

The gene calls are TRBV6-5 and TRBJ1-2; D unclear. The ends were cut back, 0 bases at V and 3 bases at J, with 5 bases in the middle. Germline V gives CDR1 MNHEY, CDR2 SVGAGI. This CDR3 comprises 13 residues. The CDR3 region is CASSYSADYGYTF. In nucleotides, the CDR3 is TGTGCCAGCAGTTACTCGGCGGACTATGGCTACACCTTC.

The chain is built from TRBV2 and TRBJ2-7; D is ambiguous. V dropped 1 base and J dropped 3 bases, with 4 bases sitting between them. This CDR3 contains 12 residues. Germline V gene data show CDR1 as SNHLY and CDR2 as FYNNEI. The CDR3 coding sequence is TGTGCCAGCAGTGAAGGAGGCTACGAGCAGTACTTC. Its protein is CASSEGGYEQYF.

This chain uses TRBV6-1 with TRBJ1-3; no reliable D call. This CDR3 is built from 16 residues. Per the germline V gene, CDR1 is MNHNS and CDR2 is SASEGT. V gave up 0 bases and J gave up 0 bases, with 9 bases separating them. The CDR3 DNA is TGTGCCAGCAGTGAAGCACAGATAAGCTCTGGAAACACCATATATTTT. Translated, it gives CASSEAQISSGNTIYF.

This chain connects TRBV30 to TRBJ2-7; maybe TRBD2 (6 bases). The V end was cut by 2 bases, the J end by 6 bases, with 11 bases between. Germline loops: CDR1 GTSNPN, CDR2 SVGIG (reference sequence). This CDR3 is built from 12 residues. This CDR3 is CAWSLGGVEQYF. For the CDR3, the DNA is TGTGCCTGGAGTCTCGGAGGGGTCGAGCAGTACTTC.

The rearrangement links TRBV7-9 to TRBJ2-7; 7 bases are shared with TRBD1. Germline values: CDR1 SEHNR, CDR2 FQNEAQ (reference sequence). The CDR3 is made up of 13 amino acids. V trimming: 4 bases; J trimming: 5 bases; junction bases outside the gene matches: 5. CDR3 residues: CASSSRQGDEQYF. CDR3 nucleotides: TGTGCCAGCAGCTCAAGACAGGGCGACGAGCAGTACTTC.

DNA for the CDR3: TGTGCCACTAGCAGGGGAGAATACGATGGCTACACCTTC. Residues: CATSRGEYDGYTF. The chain employs TRBV24-1 and TRBJ1-2; D perhaps matches TRBD1 (6 bases). CDR3 size: 13 residues. Germline CDR1 is KGHDR and CDR2 is SFDVKD. The ends were cut back, 10 bases at V and 6 bases at J, with 17 bases in the middle.

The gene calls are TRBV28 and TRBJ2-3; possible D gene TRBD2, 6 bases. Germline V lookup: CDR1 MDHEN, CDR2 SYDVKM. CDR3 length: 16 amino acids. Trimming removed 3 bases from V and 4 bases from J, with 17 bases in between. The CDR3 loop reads CASSFPWGESSDTQYF. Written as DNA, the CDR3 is TGTGCCAGCAGTTTCCCCTGGGGGGAGTCTTCAGATACGCAGTATTTT. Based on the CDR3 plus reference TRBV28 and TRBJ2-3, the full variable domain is DVKVTQSSRYLVKRTGEKVFLECVQDMDHENMFWYRQDPGLGLRLIYFSYDVKMKEKGDIPEGYSVSREKKERFSLILESASTNQTSMYLCASSFPWGESSDTQYFGPGTRLTVL.

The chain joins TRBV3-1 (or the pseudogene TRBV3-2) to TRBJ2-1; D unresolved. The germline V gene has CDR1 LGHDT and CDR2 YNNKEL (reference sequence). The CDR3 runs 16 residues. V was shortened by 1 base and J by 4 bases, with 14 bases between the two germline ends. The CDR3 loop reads CASSQALLDSYNEQFF. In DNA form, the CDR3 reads TGTGCCAGCAGCCAAGCTCTTTTAGACTCGTACAATGAGCAGTTCTTC.

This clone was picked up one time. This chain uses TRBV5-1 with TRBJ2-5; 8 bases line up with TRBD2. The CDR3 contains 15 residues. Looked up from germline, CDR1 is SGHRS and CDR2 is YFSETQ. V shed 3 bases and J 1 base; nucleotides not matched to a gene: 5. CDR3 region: CASSYSGNPQETQYF. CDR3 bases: TGCGCCAGCAGCTATAGCGGGAATCCCCAAGAGACCCAGTACTTC.

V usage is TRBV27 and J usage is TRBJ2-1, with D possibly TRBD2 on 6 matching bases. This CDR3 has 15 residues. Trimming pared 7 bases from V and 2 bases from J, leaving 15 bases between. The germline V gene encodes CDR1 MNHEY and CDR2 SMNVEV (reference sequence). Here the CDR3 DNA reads TGTGCCAGCACCCTAGGAGGGAGTCCCTACAATGAGCAGTTCTTC. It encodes CASTLGGSPYNEQFF.

CDR3 DNA: TGTGCCAGCAGTTTGGGGGGGAGTCTAGGCGAGCAGTACTTC. Translating gives CASSLGGSLGEQYF. This chain connects TRBV6-5 to TRBJ2-7; 7 bases are a match to TRBD2. CDR3 length equals 14 residues. Germline CDR1 MNHEY, CDR2 SVGAGI. After removal of 4 bases from V and 6 bases from J, the junction contained 9 bases not matched to a gene.

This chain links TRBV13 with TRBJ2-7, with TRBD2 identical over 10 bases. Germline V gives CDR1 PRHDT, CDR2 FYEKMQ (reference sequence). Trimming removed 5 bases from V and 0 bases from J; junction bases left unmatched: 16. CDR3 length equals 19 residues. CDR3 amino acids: CASSPSGTSGAPSSYEQYF. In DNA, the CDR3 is TGTGCCAGCAGCCCCTCCGGAACTAGCGGGGCCCCGAGCTCCTACGAGCAGTACTTC.

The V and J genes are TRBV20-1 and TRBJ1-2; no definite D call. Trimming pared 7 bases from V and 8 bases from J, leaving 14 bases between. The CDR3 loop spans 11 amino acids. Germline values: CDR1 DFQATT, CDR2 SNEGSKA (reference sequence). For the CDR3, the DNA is TGCAGTGGCATAATTTCGGGGGGCTACACCTTC. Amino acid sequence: CSGIISGGYTF.

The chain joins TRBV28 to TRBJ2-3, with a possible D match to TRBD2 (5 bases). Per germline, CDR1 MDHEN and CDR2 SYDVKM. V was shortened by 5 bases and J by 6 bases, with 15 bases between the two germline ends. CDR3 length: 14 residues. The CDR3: CASSRQLVSDTQYF. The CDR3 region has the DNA TGTGCCAGCAGTCGTCAACTAGTTTCGGATACGCAGTATTTT.

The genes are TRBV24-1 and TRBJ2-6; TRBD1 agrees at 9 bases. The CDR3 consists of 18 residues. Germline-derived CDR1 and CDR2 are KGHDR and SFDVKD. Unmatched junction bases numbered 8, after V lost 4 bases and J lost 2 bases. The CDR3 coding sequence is TGTGCCACCAGTGACCCCCGGGACAGGGTAGCTGGGGCCAACGTCCTGACTTTC. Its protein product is CATSDPRDRVAGANVLTF.

CDR3 protein: CASSQRGGAAPDEQYF. In DNA form, the CDR3 reads TGTGCCAGCAGCCAGAGGGGGGGGGCCGCCCCAGACGAGCAGTACTTC. V is TRBV4-2 and J is TRBJ2-7, with a tentative D call TRBD2 (7 bases). Germline loops: CDR1 LGHNA, CDR2 YNFKEQ. The ends were cut back, 3 bases at V and 5 bases at J, with 20 bases in the middle. The CDR3 is 16 amino acids.